Detailed here is one T cell receptor beta chain. Sequencing was performed with immunoSEQ multiplex PCR; in TCRdb, only in-frame clones are kept and a portion is missing. The profile shows fewer than 20,000 clones, about 83% of them singletons. This record comes from a study of T cell changes during pregnancy in multiple sclerosis. Germline assignment: CDR1 MGHDK and CDR2 SYGVNS. V lost 8 bases to trimming and J lost 6 bases; unmatched junction nucleotides: 6. The CDR3 contains 14 residues. This sequence joins TRBV25-1 and TRBJ2-7; 14 nucleotides agree with TRBD2. The TCR was taken from a female donor with multiple sclerosis, enrolled in a pregnancy study. The specimen comprised CD8+ T cells from peripheral blood mononuclear cells, sampled after pregnancy. The DNA for the CDR3 is TGTGCCAGCTCGCAGACTAGCGGGGGGGGCGAGCAGTACTTC. Its protein product is CASSQTSGGGEQYF.